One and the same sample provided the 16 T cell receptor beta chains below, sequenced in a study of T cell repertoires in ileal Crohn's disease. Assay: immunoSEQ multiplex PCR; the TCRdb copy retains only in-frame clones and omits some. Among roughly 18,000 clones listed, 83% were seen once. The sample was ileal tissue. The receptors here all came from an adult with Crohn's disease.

CDR3 in DNA: TGTGCCAGCAGTTACCAAGCTTACGAGCAGTACTTC. Its translation is CASSYQAYEQYF. The chain is built from TRBV6-6 and TRBJ2-7; no reliable D call. CDR1 is MNHNY, CDR2 SVGAGI, per germline (reference sequence). This CDR3 spans 12 amino acids. Between the trimmed V and J ends, which lost 2 bases and 4 bases, there was a span of 6 bases.

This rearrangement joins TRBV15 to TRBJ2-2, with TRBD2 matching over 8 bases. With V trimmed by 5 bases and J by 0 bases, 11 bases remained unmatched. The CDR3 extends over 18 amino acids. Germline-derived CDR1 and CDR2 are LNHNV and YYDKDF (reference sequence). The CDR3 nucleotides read TGTGCCACCAGCTCTATTCGGGAACTAGCGGCGAACACCGGGGAGCTGTTTTTT. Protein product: CATSSIRELAANTGELFF.

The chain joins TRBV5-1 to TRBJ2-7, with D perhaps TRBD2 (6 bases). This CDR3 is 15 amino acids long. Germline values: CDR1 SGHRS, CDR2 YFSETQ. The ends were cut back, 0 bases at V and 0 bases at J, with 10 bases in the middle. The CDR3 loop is CASSLGGDFSYEQYF. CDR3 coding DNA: TGCGCCAGCAGCTTGGGGGGGGATTTCTCCTACGAGCAGTACTTC.

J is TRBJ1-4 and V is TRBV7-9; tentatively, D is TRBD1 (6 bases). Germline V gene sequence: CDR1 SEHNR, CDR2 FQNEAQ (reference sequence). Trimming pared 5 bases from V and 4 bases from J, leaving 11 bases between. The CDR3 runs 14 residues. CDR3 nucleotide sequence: TGTGCCAGCAGCAAACAGGGTGGTAATGAAAAACTGTTTTTT. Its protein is CASSKQGGNEKLFF.

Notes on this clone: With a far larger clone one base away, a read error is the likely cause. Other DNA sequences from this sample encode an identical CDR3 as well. Written as DNA, the CDR3 is TGTGCCAGCAGTGGGGGCCTACGGCGGGGCTACACCTTC. Protein sequence: CASSGGLRRGYTF. The gene calls are TRBV11-2 and TRBJ1-2, with TRBD1 as a possible D gene (6 bases). The V end was cut by 6 bases, the J end by 8 bases, with 16 bases between. The germline gives CDR1 SGHAT, CDR2 FQNNGV. The CDR3 has 13 residues.

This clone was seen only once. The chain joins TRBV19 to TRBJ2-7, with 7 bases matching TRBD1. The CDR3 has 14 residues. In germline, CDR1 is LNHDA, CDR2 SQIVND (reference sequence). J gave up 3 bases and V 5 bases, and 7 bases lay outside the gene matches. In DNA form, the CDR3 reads TGTGCCAGTAGTCCCCGGGACAGTTTCTACGAGCAGTACTTC. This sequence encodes CASSPRDSFYEQYF.

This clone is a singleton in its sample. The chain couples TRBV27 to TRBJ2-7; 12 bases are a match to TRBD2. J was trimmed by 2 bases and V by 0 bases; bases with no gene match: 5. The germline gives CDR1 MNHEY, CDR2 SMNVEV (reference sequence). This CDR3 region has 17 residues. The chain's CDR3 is CASSLSRLAGAPYEQYF. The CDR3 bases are TGTGCCAGCAGTTTATCTCGACTAGCGGGGGCTCCCTACGAGCAGTACTTC.

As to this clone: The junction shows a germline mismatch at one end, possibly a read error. DNA for the CDR3: TGTGTCAGCAGTTCGGGACTAGCGGTACTCCAAGAGACCCAGTACTTC. The encoded protein is CVSSSGLAVLQETQYF. The V gene is TRBV6-5, the J gene TRBJ2-5; 11 positions match TRBD2. CDR1 is MNHEY, CDR2 SVGAGI, per germline. The CDR3 runs 16 residues.

The CDR3 coding sequence is TGTGCCAGCAGCCGACAGGCGGCGCGGTACACCGGGGAGCTGTTTTTT. It codes for CASSRQAARYTGELFF. The gene calls are TRBV7-6 and TRBJ2-2; D possibly corresponds to TRBD1 (6 bases). Trimming took 5 bases from V and 3 from J, leaving 16 bases between them. This CDR3 is 16 amino acids long. Germline V lookup: CDR1 SGHVS, CDR2 FNYEAQ.

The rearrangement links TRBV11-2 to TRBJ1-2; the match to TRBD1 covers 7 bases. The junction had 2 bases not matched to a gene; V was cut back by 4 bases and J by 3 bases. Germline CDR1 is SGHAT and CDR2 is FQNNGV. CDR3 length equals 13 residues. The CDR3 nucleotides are TGTGCCAGCAGCTCCGGGACAGACTATGGCTACACCTTC. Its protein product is CASSSGTDYGYTF.

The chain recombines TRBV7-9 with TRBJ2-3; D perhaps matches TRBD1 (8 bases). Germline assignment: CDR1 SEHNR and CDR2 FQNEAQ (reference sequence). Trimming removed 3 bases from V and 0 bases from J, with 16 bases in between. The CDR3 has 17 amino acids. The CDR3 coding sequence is TGTGCCAGCAGCTTGGGCAGGGGGCGGGGGAGCACAGATACGCAGTATTTT. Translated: CASSLGRGRGSTDTQYF.

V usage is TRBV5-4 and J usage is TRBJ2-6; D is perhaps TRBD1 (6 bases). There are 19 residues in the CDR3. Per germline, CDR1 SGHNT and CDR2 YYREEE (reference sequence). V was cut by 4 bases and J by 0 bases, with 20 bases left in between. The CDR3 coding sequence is TGTGCCAGCAGCCACGACAGGACTTTTTTTTCCTCTGGGGCCAACGTCCTGACTTTC. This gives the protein CASSHDRTFFSSGANVLTF.

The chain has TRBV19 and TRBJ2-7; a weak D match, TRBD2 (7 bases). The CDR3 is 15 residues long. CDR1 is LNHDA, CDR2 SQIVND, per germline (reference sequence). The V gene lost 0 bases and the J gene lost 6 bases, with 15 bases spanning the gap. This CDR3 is CASSIDRRGGSEQYF. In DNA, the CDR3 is TGTGCCAGTAGTATAGATCGGAGGGGGGGTTCCGAGCAGTACTTC.

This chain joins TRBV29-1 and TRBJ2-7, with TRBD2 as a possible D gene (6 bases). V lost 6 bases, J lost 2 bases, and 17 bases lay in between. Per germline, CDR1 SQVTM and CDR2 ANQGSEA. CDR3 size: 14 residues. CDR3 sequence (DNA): TGCAGCGTCCGACTAGTTTATCCCGCCTACGAGCAGTACTTC. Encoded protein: CSVRLVYPAYEQYF.

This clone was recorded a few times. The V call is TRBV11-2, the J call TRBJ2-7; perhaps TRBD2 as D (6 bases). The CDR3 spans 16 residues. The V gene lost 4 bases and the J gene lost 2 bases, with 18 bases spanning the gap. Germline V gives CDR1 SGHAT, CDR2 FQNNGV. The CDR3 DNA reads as TGTGCCAGCAGCTCCAGGTCCCAACCGGGAGCCTACGAGCAGTACTTC. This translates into CASSSRSQPGAYEQYF. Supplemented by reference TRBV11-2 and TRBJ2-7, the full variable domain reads EAGVAQSPRYKIIEKRQSVAFWCNPISGHATLYWYQQILGQGPKLLIQFQNNGVVDDSQLPKDRFSAERLKGVDSTLKIQPAKLEDSAVYLCASSSRSQPGAYEQYFGPGTRLTVT.

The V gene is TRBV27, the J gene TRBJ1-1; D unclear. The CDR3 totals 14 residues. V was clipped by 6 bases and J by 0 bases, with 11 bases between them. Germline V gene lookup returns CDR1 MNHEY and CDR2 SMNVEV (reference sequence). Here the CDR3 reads CASRSLSLNTEAFF. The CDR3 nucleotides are TGTGCCAGCAGATCGTTGTCTTTGAACACTGAAGCTTTCTTT.